The T cell receptor (beta chain) described here comes from a study of T cell responses to AZD1222 COVID-19 vaccine. This clone was observed a single time. The protocol was immunoSEQ multiplex PCR, while the TCRdb copy is restricted to in-frame clones and leaves out a portion. In the table there are 150,000 to 200,000 clones, about 89% of which are singletons. With V trimmed by 4 bases and J by 3 bases, 8 bases remained unmatched. There are 16 residues in the CDR3. Germline V CDR1 and CDR2: SEHNR, FQNEAQ (reference sequence). The starting material was peripheral blood, obtained on day 0 of AZD1222 vaccination. The sequence was obtained from an adult in good health. The J gene is TRBJ2-5, the V gene TRBV7-9, with 10 bases fitting TRBD2. The CDR3 loop reads CASSSTLGLAEETQYF. The CDR3 DNA reads TGTGCCAGCAGCTCAACCCTCGGACTAGCGGAAGAGACCCAGTACTTC. The full variable domain, with the rest looked up from reference TRBV7-9 and TRBJ2-5, is DTGVSQNPRHKITKRGQNVTFRCDPISEHNRLYWYRQTLGQGPEFLTYFQNEAQLEKSRLLSDRFSAERPKGSFSTLEIQRTEQGDSAMYLCASSSTLGLAEETQYFGPGTRLLVL.